Described below is a single T cell receptor (beta chain) sequence and its context. Its cognate antigen is unknown. The germline V gene encodes CDR1 LNHNV and CDR2 YYDKDF (reference sequence). The CDR3 has 12 amino acids. Together with a sample-barcoded 5' primer, a J-beta primer mix was included in a second PCR lasting 7 to 11 cycles. The template-switch adaptor was a 5' adaptor with 12 random nucleotides. It tagged each cDNA molecule. No fewer than 2.5 million CDR3-containing paired-end reads came from each sample. TCRdb independently ran MiXCR on the 5' RACE reads; one entry per CDR3 protein. The top ten hold about a sixth of the sample, which has around 800,000 distinct CDR3 sequences, 35% to 50% seen once. The data stem from a study of blood T cells in healthy people across ages. Study results and limitations: Naive T cell percentage showed a strong correlation with the diversity of TCR beta. Because donor CMV status was unknown, expanded clonotype changes were possibly confounded.

Sequenced input: blood. The chain links TRBV15 to TRBJ2-7; D is ambiguous. Matching the DNA end better, TRBJ2-5 makes the J call doubtful. The sequence came from a man at least 80 years old in good health. The CDR3 is CATSQLRETQYF. DNA for the CDR3: TGTGCCACCAGCCAACTTCGGGAGACCCAGTACTTC.